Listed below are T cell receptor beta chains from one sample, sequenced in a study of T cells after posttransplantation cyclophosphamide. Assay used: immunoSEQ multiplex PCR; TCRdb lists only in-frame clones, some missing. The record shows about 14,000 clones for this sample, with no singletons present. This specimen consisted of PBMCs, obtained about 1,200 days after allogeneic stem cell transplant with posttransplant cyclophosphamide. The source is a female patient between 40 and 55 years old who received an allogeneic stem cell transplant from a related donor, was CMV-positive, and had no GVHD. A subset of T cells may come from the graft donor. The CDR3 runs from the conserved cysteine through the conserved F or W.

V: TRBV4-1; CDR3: CASSQRQGSGETQYF
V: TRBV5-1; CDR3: CASSSSTGYYEQYF
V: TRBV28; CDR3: CASSFGSGGLTSTDTQYF
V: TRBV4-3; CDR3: CASSQDRGWEQYF
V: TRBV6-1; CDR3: CATPGQNFYEQYF
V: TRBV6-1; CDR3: CASSEAQRGIDTQYF
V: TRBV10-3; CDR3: CAIMRNSGSGELFF
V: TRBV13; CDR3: CASSSETGYEQYF
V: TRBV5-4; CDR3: CASSNKVAETEAFF
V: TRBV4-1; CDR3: CASSQETSVPMVGLTYNSPLHF
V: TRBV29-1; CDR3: CSVEGVTPNTEAFF
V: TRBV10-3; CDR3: CAISPQTGGAGNIQYF
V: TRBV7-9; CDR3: CASSGYGQGNEQFF